Below are 18 T cell receptor beta chains sequenced from a single sample in a study of blood T cell repertoires in COVID-19. Clones were read by immunoSEQ multiplex PCR, and TCRdb kept only the in-frame ones, dropping some. Of approximately 270,000 clones listed, roughly 84% are singletons. The sequencing sample was made of peripheral blood. The receptors shown here come from a human donor with COVID-19, enrolled during active disease. The donor label of this sample is uncertain.

The gene calls are TRBV5-6 and TRBJ1-5; perhaps TRBD1 as D (5 bases). The V end was cut by 3 bases, the J end by 3 bases, with 13 bases between. CDR1 and CDR2 (germline): SGHDT, YYEEEE. This CDR3 has 15 residues. The CDR3: CASSWGGVNNQPQHF. The CDR3 DNA is TGTGCCAGCAGCTGGGGGGGTGTGAACAATCAGCCCCAGCATTTT.

V is TRBV28 and J is TRBJ1-1; TRBD1 is a possible D gene (5 bases). Trimming shortened V by 7 bases and J by 4 bases, and 19 bases separated the two germline ends. The CDR3 sequence is 15 residues long. CDR1 MDHEN and CDR2 SYDVKM come from the germline V gene. The CDR3 here is CASTLRGRGSTEAFF. The CDR3 bases are TGTGCCAGCACTCTCCGGGGACGCGGGAGCACTGAAGCTTTCTTT.

This chain uses TRBV18 with TRBJ1-2; no clear D. This CDR3 is 12 amino acids long. Germline V lookup: CDR1 KGHSH, CDR2 LQKENI. V was shortened by 6 bases and J by 5 bases, with 10 bases between the two germline ends. CDR3 protein: CASSTLGYGYTF. CDR3 bases: TGTGCCAGCTCTACTCTCGGGTATGGCTACACCTTC.

The chain links TRBV10-1 to TRBJ2-1; 14 nucleotides line up with TRBD2. CDR3 length: 17 amino acids. CDR1 WNHNN and CDR2 SYGVQD come from the germline V gene (reference sequence). With 3 bases clipped from V and 12 bases from J, the junction kept 13 bases outside the gene matches. The CDR3 loop reads CASSEPEGTSGSGWQFF. In nucleotides, the CDR3 is TGCGCCAGCAGTGAACCTGAGGGGACTAGCGGGAGTGGATGGCAGTTCTTC.

The genes are TRBV5-1 and TRBJ2-1; D is uncertain. CDR3 length: 13 amino acids. V gave up 5 bases and J gave up 4 bases, with 10 bases separating them. Germline-derived CDR1 and CDR2 are SGHRS and YFSETQ. CDR3 protein: CASRPPSYNEQFF. The CDR3 DNA is TGCGCCAGCAGGCCGCCTAGTTACAATGAGCAGTTCTTC.

The CDR3: CASSLSSTDTQYF. For the CDR3, the DNA is TGTGCCAGCAGCTTGAGTAGTACAGATACGCAGTATTTT. J is TRBJ2-3 and V is TRBV5-4; D is unclear. From germline, CDR1 is SGHNT and CDR2 YYREEE (reference sequence). This CDR3 spans 13 amino acids. Trimming took 1 base from V and 3 from J, leaving 6 bases between them.

The sample holds one count of this clone. The rearrangement links TRBV4-3 to TRBJ2-1, with no clear D. Trimming took 0 bases from V and 0 from J, leaving 6 bases between them. The CDR3 spans 15 residues. CDR1 LGHNA and CDR2 YSLEER come from the germline V gene. CDR3 sequence: CASSQDAVSYNEQFF. The DNA of the CDR3 is TGCGCCAGCAGCCAAGATGCGGTCTCCTACAATGAGCAGTTCTTC.

The chain recombines TRBV27 with TRBJ1-5; tentative D call: TRBD1 (5 bases). Trimming shortened V by 1 base and J by 0 bases, and 22 bases separated the two germline ends. This CDR3 is built from 20 residues. The germline V gene has CDR1 MNHEY and CDR2 SMNVEV (reference sequence). The CDR3: CASSLYSFGASGHSNQPQHF. In DNA form, the CDR3 reads TGTGCCAGCAGTTTATACAGTTTCGGAGCGTCAGGGCATAGCAATCAGCCCCAGCATTTT.

The CDR3 sequence: CASSLGRDNTPQHF. The CDR3, as DNA: TGTGCCAGCAGCTTGGGCCGGGACAACACACCCCAGCATTTT. The chain recombines TRBV5-4 with TRBJ1-5; tentative D call: TRBD1 (6 bases). This CDR3 contains 14 residues. Trimming cost V 0 bases and J 10 bases, with 14 bases left between them. Germline V gene lookup returns CDR1 SGHNT and CDR2 YYREEE (reference sequence).

The chain links TRBV7-3 to TRBJ1-2; 7 bases are shared with TRBD1. The germline CDR1 and CDR2 sequences are SGHTA and FQGTGA. J lost 4 bases, V lost 2 bases, and 4 bases had no gene match. The CDR3 extends over 14 amino acids. CDR3 loop: CASSLAPGGYGYTF. CDR3 sequence (DNA): TGTGCCAGCAGCTTAGCCCCAGGGGGCTATGGCTACACCTTC.

The chain joins TRBV7-9 to TRBJ2-7; D remains ambiguous. The germline gives CDR1 SEHNR, CDR2 FQNEAQ (reference sequence). The CDR3 consists of 14 residues. Between the trimmed V and J ends, which lost 0 bases and 4 bases, there was a span of 10 bases. The CDR3 reads CASSLAIRVYEQYF. For the CDR3, the DNA is TGTGCCAGCAGCTTAGCGATTAGAGTATACGAGCAGTACTTC.

This clone was counted a few times. The CDR3 sequence: CASSARQGALKGTYEQYF. CDR3 sequence (DNA): TGTGCCAGCAGCGCCCGACAGGGGGCGCTTAAGGGGACCTACGAGCAGTACTTC. The chain couples TRBV21-1 to TRBJ2-7; the table assigns TRBD1, which was not confirmed against the DNA. TRBV21-1 is assigned pseudogene status. The CDR3 length is 18 residues.

The chain recombines TRBV2 with TRBJ2-2; 12 bases match TRBD2. Germline V gene data show CDR1 as SNHLY and CDR2 as FYNNEI. Unmatched junction bases numbered 6, after V lost 7 bases and J lost 6 bases. The CDR3 contains 15 residues. The CDR3 reads CASNPTSGSAGELFF. DNA of the CDR3: TGTGCCAGCAACCCGACTAGCGGGAGCGCCGGGGAGCTGTTTTTT. The full variable domain, rest sourced from reference TRBV2 and TRBJ2-2, is EPEVTQTPSHQVTQMGQEVILRCVPISNHLYFYWYRQILGQKVEFLVSFYNNEISEKSEIFDDQFSVERPDGSNFTLKIRSTKLEDSAMYFCASNPTSGSAGELFFGEGSRLTVL.

This clone was counted once. The J gene is TRBJ2-5, the V gene TRBV7-8; possible D gene TRBD2, 6 bases. This CDR3 comprises 18 residues. CDR1 SGHVS and CDR2 FQNEAQ come from the germline V gene. The V gene lost 5 bases and the J gene lost 0 bases, with 22 bases spanning the gap. DNA for the CDR3: TGTGCCAGCAGCGGAGATAGAGTAAGGAGGGAGTACCAAGAGACCCAGTACTTC. Protein: CASSGDRVRREYQETQYF.

The V call is TRBV11-2, the J call TRBJ2-7; D possibly corresponds to TRBD1 (5 bases). The germline gives CDR1 SGHAT, CDR2 FQNNGV. This CDR3 is built from 13 residues. Trimming left V 3 bases short and J 2 bases short, with 8 bases between. CDR3: CASSFGQPYEQYF. The DNA for the CDR3 is TGTGCCAGCAGCTTTGGACAACCCTACGAGCAGTACTTC.

The chain has TRBV19 and TRBJ1-3, with 9 bases aligning to TRBD1. This CDR3 comprises 15 residues. Germline V gene data show CDR1 as LNHDA and CDR2 as SQIVND (reference sequence). V dropped 5 bases and J dropped 1; count of bases not matched to a gene: 3. The CDR3 here is CASSVDRGSGNTIYF. CDR3 nucleotide sequence: TGTGCCAGTAGTGTCGACAGGGGGTCTGGAAACACCATATATTTT.

The rearrangement uses TRBV14 and TRBJ2-7; 8 bases fit TRBD2. Trimming at V came to 4 bases and at J to 1 base, leaving 15 bases not matched to a gene. Germline V CDR1 and CDR2: SGHDN, FVKESK. The CDR3 has 18 residues. CDR3: CASSPPGVAGKGSYEQYF. CDR3 sequence (DNA): TGTGCCAGCAGCCCCCCTGGGGTAGCGGGAAAGGGGTCCTACGAGCAGTACTTC.

The chain links TRBV19 to TRBJ2-7, with 10 positions matching TRBD1. V was pared by 2 bases and J by 5 bases, with 9 bases of the junction left unmatched. The germline V gene has CDR1 LNHDA and CDR2 SQIVND (reference sequence). The CDR3 loop spans 16 amino acids. CDR3 protein: CASSISDRGRVDEQYF. The CDR3 DNA sequence: TGTGCCAGTAGTATAAGCGACAGGGGGCGCGTCGACGAGCAGTACTTC. The full variable domain, in which reference TRBV19 and TRBJ2-7 provide the parts outside the CDR3, is DGGITQSPKYLFRKEGQNVTLSCEQNLNHDAMYWYRQDPGQGLRLIYYSQIVNDFQKGDIAEGYSVSREKKESFPLTVTSAQKNPTAFYLCASSISDRGRVDEQYFGPGTRLTVT.